These T cell receptor beta chains were read from a single sample in a study of blood T cell repertoires in COVID-19. TCRdb keeps only in-frame clones here, not all; method: immunoSEQ multiplex PCR. The table lists under 450,000 clones, around 89% of them singletons. The sample consisted of peripheral blood. The receptors come from a woman between 50 and 59 years old with COVID-19, enrolled during active disease. Both conserved end residues are part of each CDR3. The D gene is left open where the match is weak. Rows give clone size only sometimes, using once, few, many, or a class for an expanded clone.

J,D,size,V,CDR3,DNA
TRBJ2-1,NA,NA,TRBV7-6,CASSTRGSLLSYNEQFF,TGTGCCAGCAGCACCCGCGGTTCGTTGCTCTCTTACAATGAGCAGTTCTTC
TRBJ1-6,TRBD1,NA,TRBV12-3/TRBV12-4,CASSQTGDSPLHF,TGTGCCAGCAGTCAAACAGGGGACTCACCCCTCCACTTT
TRBJ1-1,NA,NA,TRBV18,CASHPGGGTEAFF,TGTGCCAGCCACCCCGGGGGGGGCACTGAAGCTTTCTTT
TRBJ1-5,TRBD1,once,TRBV5-1,CASSPGQGGIGNQPQHF,TGCGCCAGCAGCCCGGGACAGGGGGGAATAGGCAATCAGCCCCAGCATTTT
TRBJ1-2,NA,NA,TRBV6-1,CASSETDTGIYGYTF,TGTGCCAGCAGTGAAACTGACACAGGGATCTATGGCTACACCTTC
TRBJ1-1,TRBD1,NA,TRBV7-8,CASSLSDRGVNTEAFF,TGTGCCAGCAGCTTGTCGGACAGGGGGGTGAACACTGAAGCTTTCTTT
TRBJ2-4,NA,once,TRBV2,CASSALRENIQYF,TGTGCCAGCAGTGCACTCAGGGAAAACATTCAGTACTTC
TRBJ1-3,TRBD1,NA,TRBV5-1,CASSSTGTGGSSGNTIYF,TGCGCCAGCAGCTCCACCGGGACAGGGGGTAGCTCTGGAAACACCATATATTTT
TRBJ1-6,NA,NA,TRBV30,CAWSPRPRRQDLSPLHF,TGTGCCTGGAGCCCGCGACCTAGACGACAGGACCTTTCACCCCTCCACTTT
TRBJ1-2,NA,NA,TRBV7-2,CASSLGPGSYYTF,TGTGCCAGCAGCTTAGGACCGGGGTCTTACTACACCTTC
TRBJ1-2,NA,NA,TRBV9,CASSVGQDDGYTF,TGTGCCAGCAGCGTAGGACAGGATGATGGCTACACCTTC
TRBJ1-2,NA,NA,TRBV25-1,CASSKLGGDYGYTF,TGTGCCAGCAGTAAGTTAGGGGGAGACTATGGCTACACCTTC
TRBJ2-7,TRBD1,NA,TRBV7-8,CASSPTGQLTYEQYF,TGTGCCAGCAGCCCGACGGGACAGCTTACCTACGAGCAGTACTTC
TRBJ1-1,TRBD1,NA,TRBV2,CASSRQGSLTEAFF,TGTGCCAGCAGTCGACAGGGATCACTCACTGAAGCTTTCTTT
TRBJ1-2,TRBD1,NA,TRBV24-1,CATSDSNRGGYTF,TGTGCCACCAGTGATTCGAACAGGGGGGGCTACACCTTC
TRBJ1-4,NA,NA,TRBV11-2,CASSLNPSGSNEKLFF,TGTGCCAGCAGCTTAAACCCAAGTGGCAGTAATGAAAAACTGTTTTTT
TRBJ1-1,NA,NA,TRBV6-5,CASSYKMNTEAFF,TGTGCCAGCAGTTATAAAATGAACACTGAAGCTTTCTTT